This T cell receptor beta chain was sequenced during a study of T cells expressing NK-cell markers. From germline, CDR1 is MDHEN and CDR2 SYDVKM. This CDR3 has 15 amino acids. General study points: Of the CD8+ T cells in about 6 donors, roughly 1.0-7.5% belonged to dominant NKG2C+ clonotypes.

TCRdb reprocessed the 5' RACE reads and reports one entry per CDR3 protein, with no DNA. This sample lists some 500,000 distinct CDR3 sequences; its ten largest clones have roughly 1.4%. Points on this clonotype: Its antigen is unknown.

Sequences were obtained from blood T cells: a sorted CD56 or NKG2C T cell subset, CD4+ or CD8+ T cells, or bulk PBMC T cells (not recorded which). J is TRBJ1-5 and V is TRBV28; as DNA is missing, the TRBD1 call by TCRdb cannot be tested. The clonotype comes from a woman aged 50 to 60 in good health. The CDR3 region is CAVPTGTGSNQPQHF.